The 4 T cell receptor beta chains given below trace back to one sample, sequenced in a study of regulatory T cells in long-lasting Graves disease. Specified time point: newly diagnosed GD, antithyroid drugs for less than 3 months. PBMC-derived RNA was used for the TCR library. The authors built TCR beta libraries using iRepertoire HTBI primers and Arm-PCR of CDR3 regions. TCRdb re-analysed the multiplex PCR reads in MiXCR, keeping a single row per CDR3 protein. The sample records 400,000 to 550,000 distinct CDR3 sequences, roughly 15% being singletons. A further study also used this sample, focusing on T cells in Graves' hyperthyroidism and ophthalmopathy.

The material sequenced was peripheral blood mononuclear cells (PBMCs), taken at new diagnosis, from a patient treated with antithyroid drugs. The receptors shown here come from a woman in her thirties with Graves disease.

The chain combines TRBV5-6 with TRBJ2-1, with D unclear. CDR1 and CDR2 from the germline V gene are SGHDT and YYEEEE. V was cut by 4 bases and J by 6 bases, with 20 bases left in between. This CDR3 contains 16 residues. The CDR3 bases are TGTGCCAGCAGCGCCGACCGGGCCCTCAAAGGCAATGAGCAGTTCTTC. Residues: CASSADRALKGNEQFF. Variable domain in full (rest from reference TRBV5-6 and TRBJ2-1): DAGVTQSPTHLIKTRGQQVTLRCSPKSGHDTVSWYQQALGQGPQFIFQYYEEEERQRGNFPDRFSGHQFPNYSSELNVNALLLGDSALYLCASSADRALKGNEQFFGPGTRLTVL.

Points on this clonotype: Being one base from a much bigger clone, this may be a read error. V is TRBV7-3 and J is TRBJ1-1; TRBD1 might be the D (5 bases). This CDR3 region has 13 residues. The V end lost 6 bases, the J end lost 6 bases, and 14 bases lay between the germline ends. Germline CDR1 reads SGHTA; CDR2 reads FQGTGA. The CDR3 here is CASRYLGTAEAFF. CDR3 nucleotides: TGTGCCAGCAGGTACCTAGGGACCGCTGAAGCTTTCTTT.

This clonotype is a singleton in its sample. The rearrangement links TRBV18 to TRBJ2-6; D is perhaps TRBD2 (6 bases). Trimming took 2 bases from V and 0 from J, leaving 17 bases between them. The CDR3 spans 19 residues. Germline V gives CDR1 KGHSH, CDR2 LQKENI. This CDR3 is CASSPIYKAGSSGANVLTF. The CDR3 DNA sequence: TGTGCCAGCTCACCAATTTATAAGGCGGGGAGCTCTGGGGCCAACGTCCTGACTTTC.

This chain connects TRBV18 to TRBJ1-1; D might be TRBD1 (5 bases). From germline, CDR1 is KGHSH and CDR2 LQKENI. V was shortened by 1 base and J by 1 base, with 10 bases between the two germline ends. The CDR3 runs 15 residues. The CDR3 bases are TGTGCCAGCTCACCACTTGCAGGGAGGAACACTGAAGCTTTCTTT. Translating gives CASSPLAGRNTEAFF.